What follows are 29 T cell receptor beta chains derived from one specimen sequenced in a study of cytomegalovirus exposure and HLA in healthy donors. Generated by immunoSEQ multiplex PCR, the TCRdb table keeps only in-frame clones and is missing some. The sample holds about 150,000 clones, around 84% seen once. What was sequenced was PBMCs. The receptors originated from a human donor in good health.

The chain recombines TRBV6-1 with TRBJ1-1; 7 bases are shared with TRBD1. The junction had 4 bases not matched to a gene; V was cut back by 6 bases and J by 3 bases. The CDR3 is made up of 13 amino acids. The germline V gene has CDR1 MNHNS and CDR2 SASEGT. The CDR3 DNA reads TGTGCCAGCAGGACAGGGCGGGACACTGAAGCTTTCTTT. This sequence encodes CASRTGRDTEAFF.

J is TRBJ2-7 and V is TRBV10-3; D remains ambiguous. The germline gives CDR1 ENHRY, CDR2 SYGVKD. The CDR3 runs 13 residues. The germline V and J ends were trimmed by 2 bases and 2 bases, with 7 bases remaining between them. CDR3 sequence reads: CAISEPRAYEQYF. The CDR3 region has the DNA TGTGCCATCAGTGAGCCAAGAGCCTACGAGCAGTACTTC.

J is TRBJ1-1 and V is TRBV6-1; 8 bases map to TRBD1. CDR1 and CDR2 (germline): MNHNS, SASEGT. The CDR3 runs 13 residues. V gave up 8 bases and J gave up 3 bases; unmatched junction bases: 5. CDR3 sequence reads: CASLGQVYTEAFF. CDR3 coding DNA: TGTGCCAGCTTGGGACAGGTATACACTGAAGCTTTCTTT.

The chain links TRBV7-9 to TRBJ2-7; D is ambiguous. The CDR3 sequence is 11 residues long. CDR1 and CDR2 (germline): SEHNR, FQNEAQ (reference sequence). V gave up 3 bases and J gave up 6 bases, with 6 bases separating them. This chain's CDR3 is CASSLSGEQYF. In DNA form, the CDR3 reads TGTGCCAGCAGCTTGTCGGGCGAGCAGTACTTC.

The chain employs TRBV5-1 and TRBJ2-7, with D perhaps TRBD2 (6 bases). The V gene lost 3 bases and the J gene lost 3 bases, with 13 bases spanning the gap. CDR1 and CDR2 (germline): SGHRS, YFSETQ. This CDR3 is built from 14 residues. CDR3 sequence: CASSSAPGVYEQYF. In DNA, the CDR3 is TGCGCCAGCAGCTCGGCCCCGGGGGTCTACGAGCAGTACTTC.

The chain joins TRBV28 to TRBJ2-2; 7 nucleotides line up with TRBD1. The CDR3 is 16 amino acids. J lost 7 bases, V lost 1 base, and 9 bases had no gene match. Germline assignment: CDR1 MDHEN and CDR2 SYDVKM. The CDR3 coding sequence is TGTGCCAGCAGTTTATTTAGGGCAGGGGGTGTCGGGGAGCTGTTTTTT. It specifies CASSLFRAGGVGELFF.

The J gene is TRBJ2-7, the V gene TRBV29-1; D unresolved. V was trimmed by 5 bases and J by 3 bases, leaving 11 bases between them. The CDR3 has 12 residues. Germline loops: CDR1 SQVTM, CDR2 ANQGSEA. The CDR3 here is CSVYDNLYEQYF. The CDR3 coding sequence is TGCAGCGTTTACGACAATCTCTACGAGCAGTACTTC.

The V and J genes are TRBV2 and TRBJ1-3; 9 bases fit TRBD1. V lost 2 bases and J lost 7; bases outside the gene matches: 9. The germline V gene has CDR1 SNHLY and CDR2 FYNNEI. This CDR3 is 16 amino acids long. This chain's CDR3 is CASSETGQGIFNTIYF. In DNA form, the CDR3 reads TGTGCCAGCAGTGAAACGGGACAGGGTATTTTTAACACCATATATTTT. The full variable domain, with the rest looked up from reference TRBV2 and TRBJ1-3, is EPEVTQTPSHQVTQMGQEVILRCVPISNHLYFYWYRQILGQKVEFLVSFYNNEISEKSEIFDDQFSVERPDGSNFTLKIRSTKLEDSAMYFCASSETGQGIFNTIYFGEGSWLTVV.

CDR3 sequence (DNA): TGTGCCAGCAGCGTCGGGGGGAGGATCCACGAGCAGTACTTC. Translated, it gives CASSVGGRIHEQYF. The chain is built from TRBV9 and TRBJ2-7; 7 positions match TRBD2. The CDR3 spans 14 residues. After removal of 2 bases from V and 5 bases from J, the junction contained 7 bases not matched to a gene. Germline CDR1 and CDR2: SGDLS and YYNGEE.

This clone was recorded a few times. The chain couples TRBV28 to TRBJ2-7, with no clear D. CDR1 is MDHEN, CDR2 SYDVKM, per germline. The CDR3 spans 12 residues. The V end was cut by 8 bases, the J end by 4 bases, with 12 bases between. CDR3 protein: CASARQHYEQYF. In DNA form, the CDR3 reads TGTGCCAGCGCGAGGCAGCATTACGAGCAGTACTTC.

This clone was recorded only once. The V gene is TRBV6-4, the J gene TRBJ1-6; maybe TRBD1 (5 bases). The CDR3 length is 11 residues. CDR1 and CDR2 from the germline V gene are MRHNA and SNTAGT. Trimming pared 7 bases from V and 15 bases from J, leaving 13 bases between. The CDR3 region is CASKRGECLHF. CDR3 bases: TGTGCCAGCAAGCGGGGGGAGTGCCTCCACTTT.

The chain uses TRBV11-2 and TRBJ1-2; 7 nucleotides agree with TRBD1. The CDR3 is 14 amino acids. Trimming at V came to 3 bases and at J to 0 bases, leaving 1 base not matched to a gene. Germline CDR1 reads SGHAT; CDR2 reads FQNNGV. The DNA for the CDR3 is TGTGCCAGCAGCTTGGGACAGACTAACTATGGCTACACCTTC. It specifies CASSLGQTNYGYTF.

The rearrangement links TRBV6-1 to TRBJ1-1; TRBD1 matches at 7 bases. CDR3 length: 13 residues. Germline CDR1 and CDR2: MNHNS and SASEGT. With 4 bases clipped from V and 4 bases from J, the junction kept 3 bases outside the gene matches. Here the CDR3 DNA reads TGTGCCAGCAGTGCACAGGGGTCCACTGAAGCTTTCTTT. Encoded protein: CASSAQGSTEAFF.

The chain has TRBV7-2 and TRBJ2-7; 10 bases map to TRBD1. Germline V gene sequence: CDR1 SGHTA, CDR2 FQGNSA. The CDR3 has 15 amino acids. Trimming cost V 5 bases and J 2 bases; bases outside gene matches: 6. CDR3 in DNA: TGTGCCAGCAGCGGTCGGACAGGGGGAGCCTACGAGCAGTACTTC. Translated, it gives CASSGRTGGAYEQYF.

There are a few counts of this clone. This sample also contains other DNA sequences that code for the same CDR3. The rearrangement links TRBV19 to TRBJ2-7, with D possibly being TRBD1 (5 bases). There are 15 residues in the CDR3. V gave up 3 bases and J gave up 0 bases, with 12 bases separating them. Germline lookup yields CDR1 LNHDA and CDR2 SQIVND (reference sequence). This CDR3 reads CASSIDSQSSYEQYF. The CDR3 DNA is TGTGCCAGTAGTATTGACAGCCAGAGCTCCTACGAGCAGTACTTC.

V gene TRBV6-6 combines with J gene TRBJ1-1; D possibly corresponds to TRBD1 (6 bases). This CDR3 is 13 amino acids long. V lost 6 bases and J lost 3, with 11 bases in between. The germline CDR1 and CDR2 sequences are MNHNY and SVGAGI (reference sequence). CDR3 residues: CASSRTGHTEAFF. In DNA, the CDR3 is TGTGCCAGCAGCCGAACAGGGCACACTGAAGCTTTCTTT.

The chain recombines TRBV6-5 with TRBJ2-1; D ambiguous. This CDR3 has 13 amino acids. Trimming took off 3 bases at V and 4 bases at J, with 7 bases between the two ends. Germline loops: CDR1 MNHEY, CDR2 SVGAGI. Here the CDR3 reads CASSYSVYNEQFF. CDR3 nucleotide sequence: TGTGCCAGCAGTTATTCAGTTTACAATGAGCAGTTCTTC.

This clone was observed once. J is TRBJ2-7 and V is TRBV30; 7 bases are a match to TRBD2. Germline assignment: CDR1 GTSNPN and CDR2 SVGIG (reference sequence). Trimming removed 0 bases from V and 3 bases from J; junction bases left unmatched: 8. This CDR3 contains 15 residues. CDR3 loop: CAWSVQGGGLYEQYF. CDR3 bases: TGTGCCTGGAGTGTACAAGGCGGGGGACTCTACGAGCAGTACTTC.

This clone was detected only a few times. The chain recombines TRBV7-6 with TRBJ1-5; tentatively, D is TRBD1 (5 bases). The germline V gene encodes CDR1 SGHVS and CDR2 FNYEAQ. The CDR3 has 13 residues. V shed 1 base and J shed 4 bases, with 5 bases lying between them. CDR3 in DNA: TGTGCCAGCAGCTTAGACAGGAATCAGCCCCAGCATTTT. Translating it yields CASSLDRNQPQHF.

This clone was seen just once. V gene TRBV4-3 combines with J gene TRBJ2-7, with 9 nucleotides matching TRBD2. V lost 4 bases, J lost 3 bases, and 4 bases stayed unmatched. The CDR3 totals 14 residues. Germline V gene lookup returns CDR1 LGHNA and CDR2 YSLEER. The DNA of the CDR3 is TGCGCCAGCAGCCCCCGACTAGCGGACTACGAGCAGTACTTC. Its translation: CASSPRLADYEQYF.

This clone was seen a few times. CDR3 in DNA: TGCGCCAGCAGTCAATCCGGGACAAAAGGCACAGATACGCAGTATTTT. Residues: CASSQSGTKGTDTQYF. The chain couples TRBV4-1 to TRBJ2-3; tentative D call: TRBD1 (6 bases). Germline V CDR1 and CDR2: MGHRA, YSYEKL. V lost 6 bases to trimming and J lost 1 base, with 17 bases between them. CDR3 length: 16 residues.

V and J are TRBV5-1 and TRBJ1-4; D uncertain. Per the germline V gene, CDR1 is SGHRS and CDR2 is YFSETQ. V was pared by 0 bases and J by 2 bases, with 11 bases between. CDR3 size: 16 residues. The CDR3 here is CASSLGLSRTNEKLFF. The CDR3 coding sequence is TGCGCCAGCAGCTTGGGGTTATCTAGGACTAATGAAAAACTGTTTTTT.

The rearrangement links TRBV5-1 to TRBJ2-2, with a possible D match to TRBD1 (5 bases). V was clipped by 4 bases and J by 0 bases, with 13 bases between them. The germline V gene has CDR1 SGHRS and CDR2 YFSETQ. The CDR3 sequence is 16 residues long. This CDR3 is CASSVQGIPNTGELFF. The CDR3, as DNA: TGCGCCAGCAGCGTCCAGGGAATCCCGAACACCGGGGAGCTGTTTTTT.

The chain is built from TRBV5-4 and TRBJ2-7; TRBD1 aligns across 7 bases. This CDR3 is 15 amino acids long. The V gene's germline CDR1 is SGHNT and CDR2 YYREEE (reference sequence). Germline trimming cut 3 bases from V and 7 bases from J; bases unmatched to any gene: 13. Here the CDR3 DNA reads TGTGCCAGCAGCTCAAAGGGGGCGCCCTACGTGGAGCAGTACTTC. This encodes CASSSKGAPYVEQYF.

The chain has TRBV15 and TRBJ1-5; tentative D call: TRBD1 (6 bases). Germline-derived CDR1 and CDR2 are LNHNV and YYDKDF (reference sequence). The CDR3 spans 15 residues. The V gene lost 5 bases and the J gene lost 3 bases, with 14 bases spanning the gap. CDR3 sequence: CATSGRGGYNQPQHF. The CDR3 DNA reads as TGTGCCACCAGCGGAAGAGGGGGATACAATCAGCCCCAGCATTTT.

CDR3 nucleotide sequence: TGTGCCAGCAGTGTGGGACAGGGAGGCTACGAGCAGTACTTC. It yields the protein CASSVGQGGYEQYF. The genes are TRBV6-1 and TRBJ2-7, with TRBD1 identical over 9 bases. The ends lost 4 bases at V and 3 bases at J; junction bases unmatched: 4. CDR3 size: 14 residues. In germline, CDR1 is MNHNS, CDR2 SASEGT.

The chain links TRBV5-1 to TRBJ2-7; 7 bases are shared with TRBD1. Germline assignment: CDR1 SGHRS and CDR2 YFSETQ. This CDR3 region has 15 residues. With 4 bases clipped from V and 2 bases from J, the junction kept 9 bases outside the gene matches. The CDR3 here is CASSLGGASTYEQYF. Written as DNA, the CDR3 is TGCGCCAGCAGCCTAGGGGGCGCGAGCACCTACGAGCAGTACTTC.

This chain connects TRBV19 to TRBJ2-2; 7 bases agree with TRBD1. This CDR3 region has 16 residues. After removal of 1 base from V and 4 bases from J, the junction contained 6 bases not matched to a gene. Germline CDR1 is LNHDA and CDR2 is SQIVND (reference sequence). The CDR3 protein is CASSIVTGESTGELFF. CDR3 sequence (DNA): TGTGCCAGTAGTATAGTTACAGGGGAAAGCACCGGGGAGCTGTTTTTT.

The chain employs TRBV28 and TRBJ2-1, with D possibly TRBD1 on 6 matching bases. Germline loops: CDR1 MDHEN, CDR2 SYDVKM. The CDR3 loop spans 15 amino acids. Trimming shortened V by 9 bases and J by 5 bases, and 20 bases separated the two germline ends. The CDR3 sequence is CASQGGSLHHNEQFF. The CDR3 DNA reads as TGTGCCAGTCAAGGGGGATCTTTACACCACAATGAGCAGTTCTTC.